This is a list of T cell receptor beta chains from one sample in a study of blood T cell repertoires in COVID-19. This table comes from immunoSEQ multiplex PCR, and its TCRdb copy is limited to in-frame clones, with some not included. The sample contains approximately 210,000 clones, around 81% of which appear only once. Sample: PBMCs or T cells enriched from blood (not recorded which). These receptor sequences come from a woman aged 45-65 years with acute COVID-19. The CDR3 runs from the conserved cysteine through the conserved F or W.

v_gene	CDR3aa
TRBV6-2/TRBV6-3	CASSTGQTGAFF
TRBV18	CASSTQGAGYNSPLHF
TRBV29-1	CSVARRGTSSYEQYF
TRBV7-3	CASSLPGTGNNEQFF
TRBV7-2	CASSFRQGSEKLFF
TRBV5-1	CASSLAADTQYF
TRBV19	CASSHGQRRDYEQYF
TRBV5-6	CASSFLTEAFF
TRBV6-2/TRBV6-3	CASSYRPPGTSGLNEQFF
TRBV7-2	CASSLGWAGAQYF
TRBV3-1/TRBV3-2	CASSPHSLGGGTYEQYF
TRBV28	CASSFPSTGLKLFF
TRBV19	CASSITVTNYGYTF
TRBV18	CASSIDRGHEQYF
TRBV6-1	CASSDGGGQGAGKAFF
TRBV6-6	CASSVGQGPDYGYTF
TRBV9	CASSVGSRAGNTIYF
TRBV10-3	CAISEGSAPNTEAFF
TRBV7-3	CASSPQVNTGELFF
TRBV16	CASSQSGQSGQPQHF
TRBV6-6	CASSYSREGEQYF
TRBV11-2	CASSLADNSPLHF
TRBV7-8	CVSSLGARGELFF
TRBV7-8	CASSSGTSYEQYF
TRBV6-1	CASSEGTRYSNQPQHF
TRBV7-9	CASRPTRQGETQYF
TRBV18	CASSTGGNLNQPQHF
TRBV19	CASSMEGGSGDTQYF
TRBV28	CASSLAGVVQTQYF
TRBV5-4	CASSWEGYEQYF
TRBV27	CASSPIRGTEAFF
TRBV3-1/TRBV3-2	CASSQGLRDSHYEQYF
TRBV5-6	CASSRIKRVGYEQYF
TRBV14	CASSQDNPRKNTGELFF
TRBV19	CASKNAGVANEQFF
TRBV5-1	CASSLEGAEAFF
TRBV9	CASSGHAAEAGGMDQPQHF
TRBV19	CASSIDTRSNQPQHF
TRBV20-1	CSAGTTYEQYF
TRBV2	CASESDLNSPLHF
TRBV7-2	CASSSRGLAGGTGELFF
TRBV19	CASRIQGENEKLFF
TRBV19	CASRTSGFQETQYF
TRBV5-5	CASSLAATRSYNEQFF
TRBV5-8	CASSFSDREAPLHF